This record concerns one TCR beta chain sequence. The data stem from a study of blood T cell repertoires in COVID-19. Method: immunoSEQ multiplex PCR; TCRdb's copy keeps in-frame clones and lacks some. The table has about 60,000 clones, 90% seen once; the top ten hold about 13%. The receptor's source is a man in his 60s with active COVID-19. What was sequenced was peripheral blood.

CDR3 loop: CASSLGGGFGGYTF. The CDR3 DNA follows: TGTGCCAGCAGTTTGGGCGGGGGTTTTGGTGGCTACACCTTC. The rearrangement links TRBV27 to TRBJ1-2; D is possibly TRBD1 (5 bases). V was trimmed by 3 bases and J by 7 bases, leaving 15 bases between them. Germline-derived CDR1 and CDR2 are MNHEY and SMNVEV (reference sequence). The CDR3 sequence is 14 residues long.